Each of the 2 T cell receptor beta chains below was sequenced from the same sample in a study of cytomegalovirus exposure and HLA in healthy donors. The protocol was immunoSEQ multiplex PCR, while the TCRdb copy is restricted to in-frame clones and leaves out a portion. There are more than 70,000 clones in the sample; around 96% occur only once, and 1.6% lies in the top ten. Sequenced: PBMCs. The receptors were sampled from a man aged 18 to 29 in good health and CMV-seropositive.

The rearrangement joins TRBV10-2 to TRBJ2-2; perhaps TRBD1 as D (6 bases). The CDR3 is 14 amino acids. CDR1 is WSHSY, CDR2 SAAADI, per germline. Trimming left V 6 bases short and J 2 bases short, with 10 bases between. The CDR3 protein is CASRPGHNTGELFF. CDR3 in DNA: TGCGCCAGCAGACCGGGACACAACACCGGGGAGCTGTTTTTT.

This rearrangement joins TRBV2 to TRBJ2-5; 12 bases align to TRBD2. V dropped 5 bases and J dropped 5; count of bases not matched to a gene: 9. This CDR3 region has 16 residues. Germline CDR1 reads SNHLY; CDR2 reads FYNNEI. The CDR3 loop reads CASSPPSGRARETQYF. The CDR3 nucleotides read TGTGCCAGCAGTCCGCCTAGCGGGAGGGCCAGGGAGACCCAGTACTTC.